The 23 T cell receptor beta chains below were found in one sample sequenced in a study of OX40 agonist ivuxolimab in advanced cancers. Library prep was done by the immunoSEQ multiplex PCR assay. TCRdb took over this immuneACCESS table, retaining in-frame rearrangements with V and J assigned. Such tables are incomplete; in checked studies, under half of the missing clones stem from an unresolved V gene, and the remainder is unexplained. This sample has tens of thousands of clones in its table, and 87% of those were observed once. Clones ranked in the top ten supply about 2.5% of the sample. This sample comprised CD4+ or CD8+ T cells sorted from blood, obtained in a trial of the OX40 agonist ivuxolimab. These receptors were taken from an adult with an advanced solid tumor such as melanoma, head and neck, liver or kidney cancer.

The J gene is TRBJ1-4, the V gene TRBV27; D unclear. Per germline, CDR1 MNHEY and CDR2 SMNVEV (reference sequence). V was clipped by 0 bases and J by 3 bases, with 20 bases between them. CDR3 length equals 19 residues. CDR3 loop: CASSLSPPAGRGANEKLFF. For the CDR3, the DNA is TGTGCCAGCAGTTTATCTCCCCCGGCAGGCCGCGGGGCTAATGAAAAACTGTTTTTT.

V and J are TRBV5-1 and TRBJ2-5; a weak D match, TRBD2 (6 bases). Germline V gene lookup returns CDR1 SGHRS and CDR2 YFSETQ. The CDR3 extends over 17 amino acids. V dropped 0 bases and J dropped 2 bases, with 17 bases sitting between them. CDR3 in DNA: TGCGCCAGCAGCTTGGGGGGACCGGGACTTCAACAAGAGACCCAGTACTTC. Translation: CASSLGGPGLQQETQYF.

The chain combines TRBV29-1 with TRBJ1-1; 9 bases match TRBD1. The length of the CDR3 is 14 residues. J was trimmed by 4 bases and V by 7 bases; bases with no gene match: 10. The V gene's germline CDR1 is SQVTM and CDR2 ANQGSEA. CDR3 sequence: CSAITQGAGTEAFF. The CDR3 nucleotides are TGCAGCGCCATCACACAGGGGGCAGGCACTGAAGCTTTCTTT.

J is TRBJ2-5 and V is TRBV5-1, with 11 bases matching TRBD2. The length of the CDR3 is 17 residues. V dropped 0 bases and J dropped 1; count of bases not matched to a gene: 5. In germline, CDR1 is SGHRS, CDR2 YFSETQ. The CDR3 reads CASSLGLAGGSQETQYF. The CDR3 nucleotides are TGCGCCAGCAGCTTGGGGCTAGCGGGAGGTTCCCAAGAGACCCAGTACTTC.

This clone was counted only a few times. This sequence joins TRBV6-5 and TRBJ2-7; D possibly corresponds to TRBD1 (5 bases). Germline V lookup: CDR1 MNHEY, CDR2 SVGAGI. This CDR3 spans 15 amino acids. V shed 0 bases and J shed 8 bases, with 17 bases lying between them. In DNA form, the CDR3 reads TGTGCCAGCAGTTACTCCGGCAGGGCCGCTACGAAGCAGTACTTC. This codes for CASSYSGRAATKQYF.

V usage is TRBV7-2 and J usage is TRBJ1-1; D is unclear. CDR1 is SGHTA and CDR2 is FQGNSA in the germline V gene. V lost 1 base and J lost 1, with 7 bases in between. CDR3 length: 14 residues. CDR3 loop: CASSLVGRNTEAFF. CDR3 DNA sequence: TGTGCCAGCAGCTTAGTAGGGAGGAACACTGAAGCTTTCTTT.

The CDR3 region has the DNA TGTGCCAGCTCACCACCGTCTAGGGGGTCGTACACTGAAGCTTTCTTT. Protein sequence: CASSPPSRGSYTEAFF. This rearrangement joins TRBV18 to TRBJ1-1; D possibly corresponds to TRBD1 (6 bases). The CDR3 totals 16 residues. Germline V gene sequence: CDR1 KGHSH, CDR2 LQKENI. V shed 0 bases and J shed 3 bases, with 14 bases lying between them.

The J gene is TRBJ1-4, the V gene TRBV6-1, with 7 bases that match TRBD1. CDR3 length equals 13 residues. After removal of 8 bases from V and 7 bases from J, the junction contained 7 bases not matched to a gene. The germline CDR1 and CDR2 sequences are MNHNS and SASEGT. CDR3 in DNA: TGTGCCAGCCAGGGACAGTTAGGTGAAAAACTGTTTTTT. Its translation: CASQGQLGEKLFF.

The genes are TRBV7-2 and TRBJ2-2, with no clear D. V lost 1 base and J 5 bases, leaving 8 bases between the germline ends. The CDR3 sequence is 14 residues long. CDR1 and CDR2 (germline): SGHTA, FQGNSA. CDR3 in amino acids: CASSLDRFTGELFF. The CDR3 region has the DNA TGTGCCAGCAGCTTAGACAGATTTACCGGGGAGCTGTTTTTT.

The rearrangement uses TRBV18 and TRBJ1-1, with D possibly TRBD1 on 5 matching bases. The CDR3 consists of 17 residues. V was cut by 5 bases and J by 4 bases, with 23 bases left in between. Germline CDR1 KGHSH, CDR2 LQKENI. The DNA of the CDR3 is TGTGCCAGCTCATCATTTTCGTCGGCAGGGAGTATCACTGAAGCTTTCTTT. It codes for CASSSFSSAGSITEAFF.

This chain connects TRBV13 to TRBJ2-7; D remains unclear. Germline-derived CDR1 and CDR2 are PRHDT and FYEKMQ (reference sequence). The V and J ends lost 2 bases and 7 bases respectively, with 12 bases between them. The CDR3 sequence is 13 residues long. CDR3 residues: CASSLFPALEQYF. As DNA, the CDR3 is TGTGCCAGCAGCTTATTCCCAGCCCTGGAGCAGTACTTC.

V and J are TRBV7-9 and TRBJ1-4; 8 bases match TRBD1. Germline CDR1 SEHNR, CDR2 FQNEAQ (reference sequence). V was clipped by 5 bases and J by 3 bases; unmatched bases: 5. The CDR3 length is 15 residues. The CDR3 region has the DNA TGTGCCAGCAGCCTCGACAGGGGTTCTAATGAAAAACTGTTTTTT. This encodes CASSLDRGSNEKLFF.

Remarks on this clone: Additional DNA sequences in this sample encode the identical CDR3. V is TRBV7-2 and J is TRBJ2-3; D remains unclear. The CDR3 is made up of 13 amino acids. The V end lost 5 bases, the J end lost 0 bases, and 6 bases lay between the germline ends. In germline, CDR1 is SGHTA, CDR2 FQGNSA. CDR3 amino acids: CASSLGSTDTQYF. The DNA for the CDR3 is TGTGCCAGCAGCCTCGGTAGCACAGATACGCAGTATTTT.

CDR3 protein: CASSYGGQIYEQYF. DNA of the CDR3: TGTGCCAGCAGTTACGGGGGACAGATCTACGAGCAGTACTTC. The chain joins TRBV6-6 to TRBJ2-7; 7 bases align to TRBD1. The V gene end was trimmed by 2 bases and the J gene end by 3 bases; junction bases not matched to a gene: 4. This CDR3 contains 14 residues. Germline lookup yields CDR1 MNHNY and CDR2 SVGAGI (reference sequence).

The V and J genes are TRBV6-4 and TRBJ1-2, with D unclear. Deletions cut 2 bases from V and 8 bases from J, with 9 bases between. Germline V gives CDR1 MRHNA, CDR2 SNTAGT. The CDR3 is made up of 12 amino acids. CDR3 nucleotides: TGTGCCAGCAGTGACAGGGCAAACGGCTACACCTTC. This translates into CASSDRANGYTF.

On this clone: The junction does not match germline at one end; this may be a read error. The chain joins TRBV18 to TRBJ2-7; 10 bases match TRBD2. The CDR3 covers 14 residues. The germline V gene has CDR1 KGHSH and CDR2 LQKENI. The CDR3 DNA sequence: TGTGCCAGCTCACCGTCGGGACTAGCGTTGAGGTCCTTCTTC. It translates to CASSPSGLALRSFF.

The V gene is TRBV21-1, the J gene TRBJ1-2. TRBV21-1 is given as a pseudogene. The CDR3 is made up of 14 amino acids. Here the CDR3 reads CASSKRRGGEGYTF. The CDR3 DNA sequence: TGTGCCAGCAGCAAAAGGAGGGGGGGCGAGGGCTACACCTTC.

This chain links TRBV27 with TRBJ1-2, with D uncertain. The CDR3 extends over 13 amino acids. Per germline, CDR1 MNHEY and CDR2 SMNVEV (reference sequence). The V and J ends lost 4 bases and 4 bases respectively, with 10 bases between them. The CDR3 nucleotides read TGTGCCAGCAGTTCCCCGGGGATCTATGGCTACACCTTC. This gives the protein CASSSPGIYGYTF.

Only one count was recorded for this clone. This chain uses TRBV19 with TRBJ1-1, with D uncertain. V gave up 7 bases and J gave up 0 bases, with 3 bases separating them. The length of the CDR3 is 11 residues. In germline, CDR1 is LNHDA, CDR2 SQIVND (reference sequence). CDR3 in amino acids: CASTLNTEAFF. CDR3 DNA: TGTGCCAGTACTCTGAACACTGAAGCTTTCTTT.

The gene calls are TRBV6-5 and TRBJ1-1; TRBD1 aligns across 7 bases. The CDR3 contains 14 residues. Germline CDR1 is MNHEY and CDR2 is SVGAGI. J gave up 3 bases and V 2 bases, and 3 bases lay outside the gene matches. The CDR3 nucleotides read TGTGCCAGCAGTTACGATCAGGGGGACACTGAAGCTTTCTTT. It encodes CASSYDQGDTEAFF.

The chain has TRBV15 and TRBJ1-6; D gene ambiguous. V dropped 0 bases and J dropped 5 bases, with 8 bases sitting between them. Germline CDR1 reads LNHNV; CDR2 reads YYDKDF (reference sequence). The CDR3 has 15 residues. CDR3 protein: CATSRDNRNNSPLHF. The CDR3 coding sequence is TGTGCCACCAGCAGAGATAACAGAAATAATTCACCCCTCCACTTT.

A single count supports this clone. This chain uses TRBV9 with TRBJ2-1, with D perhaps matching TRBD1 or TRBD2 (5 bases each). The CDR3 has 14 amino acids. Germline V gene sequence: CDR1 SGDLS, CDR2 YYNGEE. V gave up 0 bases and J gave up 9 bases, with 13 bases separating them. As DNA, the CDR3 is TGTGCCAGCAGCGTAGCTGAGGGGTTCGGTGAGCAGTTCTTC. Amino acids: CASSVAEGFGEQFF.

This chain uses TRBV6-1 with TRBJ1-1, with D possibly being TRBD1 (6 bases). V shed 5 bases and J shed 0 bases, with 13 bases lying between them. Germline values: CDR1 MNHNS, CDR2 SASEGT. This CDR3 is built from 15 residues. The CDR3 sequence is CASSPLTGLNTEAFF. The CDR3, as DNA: TGTGCCAGCAGTCCATTAACAGGGTTGAACACTGAAGCTTTCTTT.